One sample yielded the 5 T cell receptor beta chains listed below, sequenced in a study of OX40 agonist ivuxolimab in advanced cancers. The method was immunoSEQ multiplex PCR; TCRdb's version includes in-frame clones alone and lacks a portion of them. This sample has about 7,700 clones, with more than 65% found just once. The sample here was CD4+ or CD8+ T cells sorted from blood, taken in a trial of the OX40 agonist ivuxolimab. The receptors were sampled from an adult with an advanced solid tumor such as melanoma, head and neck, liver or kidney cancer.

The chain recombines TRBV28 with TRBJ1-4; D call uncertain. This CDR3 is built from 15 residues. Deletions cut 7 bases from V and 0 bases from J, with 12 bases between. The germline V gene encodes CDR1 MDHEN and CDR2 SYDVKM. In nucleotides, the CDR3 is TGTGCCAGCACGAGAGCCCGGGCAACTAATGAAAAACTGTTTTTT. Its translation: CASTRARATNEKLFF.

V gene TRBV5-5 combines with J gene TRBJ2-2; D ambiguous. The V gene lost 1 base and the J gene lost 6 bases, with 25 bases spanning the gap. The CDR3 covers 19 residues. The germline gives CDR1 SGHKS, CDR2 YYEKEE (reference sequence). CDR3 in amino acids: CASSLSSFPYGQKAGELFF. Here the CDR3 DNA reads TGTGCCAGCAGCTTGTCGTCGTTCCCATACGGGCAGAAGGCCGGGGAGCTGTTTTTT.

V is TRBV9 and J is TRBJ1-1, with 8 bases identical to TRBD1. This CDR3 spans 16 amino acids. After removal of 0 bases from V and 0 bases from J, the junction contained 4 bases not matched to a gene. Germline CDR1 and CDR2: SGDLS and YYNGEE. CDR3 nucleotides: TGTGCCAGCAGCGTAGAGGGACAGGTTATGAACACTGAAGCTTTCTTT. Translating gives CASSVEGQVMNTEAFF.

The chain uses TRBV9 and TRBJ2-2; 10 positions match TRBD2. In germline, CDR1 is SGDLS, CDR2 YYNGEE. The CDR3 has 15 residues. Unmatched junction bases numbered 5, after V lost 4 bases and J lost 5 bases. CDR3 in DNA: TGTGCCAGCAGCTCAAGCGGGGGGGAGACCGGGGAGCTGTTTTTT. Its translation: CASSSSGGETGELFF.

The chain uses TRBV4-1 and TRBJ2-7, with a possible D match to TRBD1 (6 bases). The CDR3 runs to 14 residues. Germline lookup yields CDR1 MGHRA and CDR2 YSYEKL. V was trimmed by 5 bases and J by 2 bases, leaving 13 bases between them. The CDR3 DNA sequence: TGCGCCAGCAGCGGCCGGGACACGACCTACGAGCAGTACTTC. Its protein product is CASSGRDTTYEQYF.